In this sample, the clone carrying this TCR beta chain turned up a few times. Its antigen is not identified. This CDR3 is built from 15 residues. Germline CDR1 reads SNHLY; CDR2 reads FYNNEI. V was cut by 2 bases and J by 4 bases, with 14 bases left in between. This sample was included in a study of cytomegalovirus exposure and HLA in healthy donors. Overall study findings and caveats: Cytomegalovirus association was assigned to more than 150 TCR beta chains.

Use of 60 Vbeta and 13 Jbeta primers characterized the PCR. Assay: immunoSEQ multiplex PCR; the TCRdb copy retains only in-frame clones and omits some. The sample records about 100,000 clones, roughly 69% being singletons. This chain links TRBV2 with TRBJ1-1, with D perhaps TRBD1 (6 bases). This clonotype was obtained from a man aged 25 to 45 in good health and CMV-seropositive. Sequencing was carried out using PBMCs. CDR3 protein: CASSELGGGVTEAFF. The CDR3 DNA sequence: TGTGCCAGCAGTGAATTGGGCGGGGGCGTCACTGAAGCTTTCTTT.